By share, the clone carrying this T cell receptor (beta chain) ranks as medium-sized. Antigen: not known. No patient had received any treatment before thyroid surgery. Per the authors' pipeline: Building a distant-metastasis classifier for papillary thyroid cancer drew on CDR3 differences across clinicopathological groups. TCRdb reprocessed the PCR reads using MiXCR. The V and J calls reflect TCRdb's pipeline rather than the authors' work. The table records about 3,100 clones, about 25% of them present only once. CDR3 size: 15 residues. Looked up from germline, CDR1 is SNHLY and CDR2 is FYNNEI. The ends were cut back, 7 bases at V and 4 bases at J, with 14 bases in the middle. The sample is drawn from a study of metastatic and nonmetastatic thyroid tumors. For the study at large: Both malignant and benign thyroid patients supplied peripheral blood and tumor or nodule tissue samples, across which the repertoires of these patients were then compared. Study-level findings and limits: Significantly greater TCR beta diversity was reportedly found in malignant thyroid tumors than in benign nodules (in blood and tumor).

The TCR sequence derives from a female donor with papillary thyroid cancer or a benign thyroid nodule (not recorded which). Some clones in this sample may be carry-over from other donors' samples. The chain has TRBV2 and TRBJ2-6; D is perhaps TRBD1 or TRBD2 (5 bases each). Sequencing was done on a sample of tumor tissue. CDR3 bases: TGTGCCAGCAAAGTTTCGGGGCGCGGGGCCAACGTCCTGACTTTC. As protein: CASKVSGRGANVLTF.